In this sample, the clone carrying this T cell receptor beta chain turned up many times. Its target is not known. Separate cDNA molecules each had unique molecular identifiers attached to them. Using its own MiXCR run on the 5' RACE reads, TCRdb lists one record per CDR3 protein. The table has approximately 35,000 distinct CDR3 sequences, 4.1% seen once. The data were obtained in a study of early T cells in non-severe SARS-CoV-2 infection. Whole-study context: Unsorted whole-blood RNA was sequenced in bulk, leaving chains unpaired.

General study results and limits: Reliance on VDJdb matching favored anti-spike CD8 responses; private and CD4 specificities were missed.

V gave up 4 bases and J gave up 5 bases; unmatched junction bases: 6. This CDR3 has 16 amino acids. Germline CDR1 reads SGDLS; CDR2 reads YYNGEE. V gene TRBV9 combines with J gene TRBJ2-1; 13 bases fit TRBD2. The TCR was taken from an adult who was a healthcare worker with PCR-confirmed SARS-CoV-2 infection or an uninfected control (not recorded which). The sequencing input was whole blood. CDR3 residues: CASSPRLAGGDNEQFF. Written as DNA, the CDR3 is TGTGCCAGCAGCCCCAGACTAGCGGGAGGCGACAATGAGCAGTTCTTC.